Below, 12 T cell receptor beta chains from the same sample are listed, as sequenced in a study of preoperative IRX-2 immunotherapy in early breast cancer. Regarding treatment: preoperative locoregional IRX-2 cytokine immunotherapy. Sequencing used immunoSEQ multiplex PCR; TCRdb keeps in-frame clones, though not all of them. The repertoire holds around 40,000 clones, with about 95% as singletons. This specimen was tumor tissue, taken after IRX-2 immunotherapy. The receptors here all came from a human donor with breast cancer.

CDR3 in amino acids: CASSPWPFFSGANVLTF. Written as DNA, the CDR3 is TGTGCCAGCTCACCATGGCCCTTTTTCTCTGGGGCCAACGTCCTGACTTTC. The chain combines TRBV18 with TRBJ2-6, with no clear D. With 2 bases removed from V and 0 bases from J, the gap between germline ends came to 11 bases. CDR1 and CDR2 from the germline V gene are KGHSH and LQKENI. The CDR3 totals 17 residues.

The chain combines TRBV5-4 with TRBJ1-1; TRBD1 is a possible D gene (6 bases). V gave up 1 base and J gave up 4 bases, with 11 bases separating them. Germline V lookup: CDR1 SGHNT, CDR2 YYREEE (reference sequence). This CDR3 is 14 amino acids long. Written as DNA, the CDR3 is TGTGCCAGCAGCTTGCCGAGAGGGGGCACTGAAGCTTTCTTT. It is translated as CASSLPRGGTEAFF.

V is TRBV30 and J is TRBJ1-2; D gene ambiguous. Germline CDR1 reads GTSNPN; CDR2 reads SVGIG (reference sequence). Trimming removed 2 bases from V and 8 bases from J, with 12 bases in between. The CDR3 extends over 12 amino acids. As DNA, the CDR3 is TGTGCCTGGAGTCCTACCGGAATCGGCTACACCTTC. Protein product: CAWSPTGIGYTF. Variable domain in full (rest from reference TRBV30 and TRBJ1-2): SQTIHQWPATLVQPVGSPLSLECTVEGTSNPNLYWYRQAAGRGLQLLFYSVGIGQISSEVPQNLSASRPQDRQFILSSKKLLLSDSGFYLCAWSPTGIGYTFGSGTRLTVV.

The chain is built from TRBV5-1 and TRBJ2-2; either TRBD1 or TRBD2 may fit D (5 bases each). This CDR3 is built from 15 residues. From germline, CDR1 is SGHRS and CDR2 YFSETQ. V was pared by 1 base and J by 3 bases, with 10 bases between. CDR3 in amino acids: CASSLSLGDTGELFF. The CDR3 bases are TGCGCCAGCAGCTTGTCTCTGGGGGACACCGGGGAGCTGTTTTTT.

The rearrangement links TRBV18 to TRBJ2-1; no clear D. The CDR3 extends over 14 amino acids. CDR1 and CDR2 (germline): KGHSH, LQKENI. V was trimmed by 2 bases and J by 1 base, leaving 6 bases between them. CDR3 residues: CASSPDPSYNEQFF. Here the CDR3 DNA reads TGTGCCAGCTCACCAGACCCATCCTACAATGAGCAGTTCTTC.

The genes are TRBV6-5 and TRBJ1-1, with D perhaps TRBD1 (6 bases). There are 15 residues in the CDR3. V lost 5 bases and J lost 0, with 13 bases in between. Germline lookup yields CDR1 MNHEY and CDR2 SVGAGI. The CDR3 is CASSPHRDMNTEAFF. As DNA, the CDR3 is TGTGCCAGCAGTCCCCACAGGGACATGAACACTGAAGCTTTCTTT.

This chain connects TRBV9 to TRBJ2-5; 8 bases are a match to TRBD1. Trimming took 7 bases from V and 5 from J; bases not matched to a gene: 7. The CDR3 is made up of 13 amino acids. Germline loops: CDR1 SGDLS, CDR2 YYNGEE. CDR3 nucleotides: TGTGCCAGCGGGCAGGGGGCGGGTGAGACCCAGTACTTC. Translated: CASGQGAGETQYF.

This clone has just one count. The rearrangement links TRBV7-8 to TRBJ2-3; 10 bases are a match to TRBD2. The CDR3 has 17 amino acids. J gave up 2 bases and V 1 base, and 6 bases lay outside the gene matches. Germline lookup yields CDR1 SGHVS and CDR2 FQNEAQ. CDR3 protein: CASSLEYSGGYTDTQYF. CDR3 nucleotides: TGTGCCAGCAGCTTAGAGTATAGCGGGGGGTACACAGATACGCAGTATTTT.

V gene TRBV2 combines with J gene TRBJ2-5; no reliable D call. V was shortened by 3 bases and J by 5 bases, with 10 bases between the two germline ends. Germline V gene data show CDR1 as SNHLY and CDR2 as FYNNEI. The CDR3 is 13 residues long. CDR3 bases: TGTGCCAGCAGTGAGAACGACGGCGAGACCCAGTACTTC. Residues: CASSENDGETQYF.

This clone came up a few times. V is TRBV27 and J is TRBJ2-5, with D tentatively TRBD2 (6 bases). V lost 3 bases, J lost 5 bases, and 10 bases lay in between. The length of the CDR3 is 13 residues. Germline V gene sequence: CDR1 MNHEY, CDR2 SMNVEV (reference sequence). CDR3 DNA: TGTGCCAGCAGTTTTTCGGGGGTTGAGACCCAGTACTTC. Its protein is CASSFSGVETQYF.

V and J are TRBV19 and TRBJ2-3; D unclear. The V end lost 5 bases, the J end lost 1 base, and 13 bases lay between the germline ends. The CDR3 is 15 residues long. Per the germline V gene, CDR1 is LNHDA and CDR2 is SQIVND (reference sequence). The CDR3 DNA sequence: TGTGCCAGTAGTTCCCACAACGAACGCACAGATACGCAGTATTTT. The encoded protein is CASSSHNERTDTQYF.

The chain combines TRBV13 with TRBJ1-3; D gene ambiguous. The length of the CDR3 is 12 residues. Germline V gene data show CDR1 as PRHDT and CDR2 as FYEKMQ (reference sequence). V was trimmed by 5 bases and J by 7 bases, leaving 9 bases between them. CDR3 region: CASSPLDNTIYF. The CDR3 nucleotides are TGTGCCAGCAGCCCCCTGGACAACACCATATATTTT. The full variable domain, in which reference TRBV13 and TRBJ1-3 provide the parts outside the CDR3, is AAGVIQSPRHLIKEKRETATLKCYPIPRHDTVYWYQQGPGQDPQFLISFYEKMQSDKGSIPDRFSAQQFSDYHSELNMSSLELGDSALYFCASSPLDNTIYFGEGSWLTVV.